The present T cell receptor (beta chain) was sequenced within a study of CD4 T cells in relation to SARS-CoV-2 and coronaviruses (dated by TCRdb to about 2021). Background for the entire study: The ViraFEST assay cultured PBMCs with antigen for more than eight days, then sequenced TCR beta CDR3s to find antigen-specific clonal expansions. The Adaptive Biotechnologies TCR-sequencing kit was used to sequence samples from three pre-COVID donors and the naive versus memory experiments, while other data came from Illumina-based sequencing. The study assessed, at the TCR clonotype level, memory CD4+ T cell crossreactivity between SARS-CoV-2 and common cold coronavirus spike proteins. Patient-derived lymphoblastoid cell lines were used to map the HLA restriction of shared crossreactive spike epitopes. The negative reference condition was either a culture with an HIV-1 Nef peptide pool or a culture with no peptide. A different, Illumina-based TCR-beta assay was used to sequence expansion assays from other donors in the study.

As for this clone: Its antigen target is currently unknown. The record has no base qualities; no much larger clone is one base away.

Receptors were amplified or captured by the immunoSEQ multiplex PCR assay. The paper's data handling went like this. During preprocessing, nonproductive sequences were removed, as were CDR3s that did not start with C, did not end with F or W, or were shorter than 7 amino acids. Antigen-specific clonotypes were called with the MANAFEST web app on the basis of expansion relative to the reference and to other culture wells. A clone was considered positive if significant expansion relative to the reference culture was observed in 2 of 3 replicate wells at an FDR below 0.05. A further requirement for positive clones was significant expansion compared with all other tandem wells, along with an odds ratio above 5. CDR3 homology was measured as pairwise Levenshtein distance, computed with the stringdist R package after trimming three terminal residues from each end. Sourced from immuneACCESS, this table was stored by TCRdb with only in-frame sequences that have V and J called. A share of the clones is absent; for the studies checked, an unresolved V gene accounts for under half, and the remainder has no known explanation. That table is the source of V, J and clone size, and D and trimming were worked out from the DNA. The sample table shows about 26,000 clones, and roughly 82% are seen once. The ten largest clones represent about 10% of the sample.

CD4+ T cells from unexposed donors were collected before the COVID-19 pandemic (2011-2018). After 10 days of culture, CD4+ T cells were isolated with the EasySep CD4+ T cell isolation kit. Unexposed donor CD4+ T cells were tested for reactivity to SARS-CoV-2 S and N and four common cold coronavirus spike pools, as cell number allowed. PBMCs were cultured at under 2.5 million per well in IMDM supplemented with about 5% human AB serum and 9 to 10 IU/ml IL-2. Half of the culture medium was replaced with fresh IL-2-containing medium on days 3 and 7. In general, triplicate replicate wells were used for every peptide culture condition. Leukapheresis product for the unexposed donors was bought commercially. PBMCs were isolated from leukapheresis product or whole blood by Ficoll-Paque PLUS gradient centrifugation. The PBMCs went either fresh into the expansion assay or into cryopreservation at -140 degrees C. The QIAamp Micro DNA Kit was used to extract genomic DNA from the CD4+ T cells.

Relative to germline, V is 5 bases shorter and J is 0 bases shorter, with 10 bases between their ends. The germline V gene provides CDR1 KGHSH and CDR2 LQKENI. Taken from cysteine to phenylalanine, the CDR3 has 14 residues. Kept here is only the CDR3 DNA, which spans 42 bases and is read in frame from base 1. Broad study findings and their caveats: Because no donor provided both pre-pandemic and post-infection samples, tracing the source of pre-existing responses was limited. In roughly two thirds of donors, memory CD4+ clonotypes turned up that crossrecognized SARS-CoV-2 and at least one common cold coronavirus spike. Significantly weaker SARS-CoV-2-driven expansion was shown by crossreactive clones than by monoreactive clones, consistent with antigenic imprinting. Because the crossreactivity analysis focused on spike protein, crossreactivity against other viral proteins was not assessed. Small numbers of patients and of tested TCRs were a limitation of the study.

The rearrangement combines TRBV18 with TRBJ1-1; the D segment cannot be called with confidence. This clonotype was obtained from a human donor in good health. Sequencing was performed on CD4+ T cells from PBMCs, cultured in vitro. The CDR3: CASSSSLLNTEAFF. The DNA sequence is TGTGCCAGCTCATCGTCCCTGTTGAACACTGAAGCTTTCTTT.